This is a list of T cell receptor beta chains from one sample in a study of cytomegalovirus exposure and HLA in healthy donors. TCRdb's copy holds only in-frame clones and misses some; the assay was immunoSEQ multiplex PCR. Of about 160,000 clones in the sample, approximately 80% were seen once. The sequenced material came from PBMCs. These receptors came from a male donor in good health and CMV-seronegative. CDR3s include the opening cysteine and the closing phenylalanine or tryptophan. The D gene is left open where the match is weak. Where a row states a size, it is once, few, many or the class of an expanded clone; other rows omit it.

CDR3aa	CDR3nt	j_gene	abundance	d_gene	v_gene
CASSLMASGRVNKETQYF	TGTGCCAGCAGCTTAATGGCTAGCGGGAGGGTAAATAAAGAGACCCAGTACTTC	TRBJ2-5	NA	TRBD2	TRBV7-6
CSVRTDRATEAFF	TGCAGCGTTCGAACCGACAGGGCCACTGAAGCTTTCTTT	TRBJ1-1	NA	TRBD1	TRBV29-1
CASSLDGGGEEAQYF	TGCGCCAGCAGCTTGGATGGGGGGGGCGAAGAGGCCCAGTACTTC	TRBJ2-5	NA	NA	TRBV5-1
CATRSSGLSYEQYF	TGTGCCACCCGATCTAGCGGACTCTCCTACGAGCAGTACTTC	TRBJ2-7	few	TRBD2	TRBV6-5
CASSRTSGETGRPETQYF	TGTGCCAGCAGTAGAACTAGCGGGGAGACGGGGCGCCCAGAGACCCAGTACTTC	TRBJ2-5	NA	TRBD2	TRBV7-9
CASSRGGGEISGNTIYF	TGTGCCAGCAGCCGAGGGGGAGGGGAAATCTCTGGAAACACCATATATTTT	TRBJ1-3	NA	NA	TRBV4-2
CASSATGSFTYEQYF	TGTGCCAGCAGTGCTACCGGGTCTTTTACCTACGAGCAGTACTTC	TRBJ2-7	NA	NA	TRBV2
CASSRGPSYNEQFF	TGTGCCAGCAGCCGCGGCCCCTCCTACAATGAGCAGTTCTTC	TRBJ2-1	NA	NA	TRBV6-1
CASSQVEGDTEAFF	TGCGCCAGCAGCCAAGTAGAAGGGGACACTGAAGCTTTCTTT	TRBJ1-1	few	NA	TRBV4-1
CASSLLNGPGYGYTF	TGTGCCAGCAGTTTATTGAACGGGCCAGGGTATGGCTACACCTTC	TRBJ1-2	few	NA	TRBV27
CASRTRSPEAFF	TGTGCCAGCAGGACTCGATCCCCTGAAGCTTTCTTT	TRBJ1-1	NA	NA	TRBV28
CATSRVVGRNTGELFF	TGTGCCACCAGCAGAGTGGTTGGGCGGAACACCGGGGAGCTGTTTTTT	TRBJ2-2	NA	NA	TRBV15
CASRGAGANTGELFF	TGCGCCAGCAGGGGTGCAGGGGCGAACACCGGGGAGCTGTTTTTT	TRBJ2-2	NA	NA	TRBV4-1
CAWSSGVSYEQYF	TGTGCCTGGAGTAGCGGGGTCTCCTACGAGCAGTACTTC	TRBJ2-7	NA	TRBD2	TRBV30
CASSRDRQETQYF	TGTGCCAGCTCCAGGGACAGGCAAGAGACCCAGTACTTC	TRBJ2-5	NA	TRBD1	TRBV2
CASSPDRGLTGGSGEQYF	TGTGCCAGCAGCCCCGACAGGGGGCTTACGGGAGGGTCCGGCGAGCAGTACTTC	TRBJ2-7	NA	TRBD1	TRBV9
CASSFGGRGNSPLHF	TGCGCCAGCAGCTTCGGAGGCAGGGGTAATTCACCCCTCCACTTT	TRBJ1-6	NA	NA	TRBV5-1
CASSLETKNNYEQYF	TGTGCCAGCAGCCTCGAAACAAAGAATAACTACGAGCAGTACTTC	TRBJ2-7	once	NA	TRBV7-8
CASSSADWGTYEQYF	TGTGCCAGCAGTTCCGCGGACTGGGGAACCTACGAGCAGTACTTC	TRBJ2-7	NA	NA	TRBV6-5
CSARDRGGYTF	TGCAGTGCTAGAGATCGGGGAGGCTACACCTTC	TRBJ1-2	NA	NA	TRBV20-1